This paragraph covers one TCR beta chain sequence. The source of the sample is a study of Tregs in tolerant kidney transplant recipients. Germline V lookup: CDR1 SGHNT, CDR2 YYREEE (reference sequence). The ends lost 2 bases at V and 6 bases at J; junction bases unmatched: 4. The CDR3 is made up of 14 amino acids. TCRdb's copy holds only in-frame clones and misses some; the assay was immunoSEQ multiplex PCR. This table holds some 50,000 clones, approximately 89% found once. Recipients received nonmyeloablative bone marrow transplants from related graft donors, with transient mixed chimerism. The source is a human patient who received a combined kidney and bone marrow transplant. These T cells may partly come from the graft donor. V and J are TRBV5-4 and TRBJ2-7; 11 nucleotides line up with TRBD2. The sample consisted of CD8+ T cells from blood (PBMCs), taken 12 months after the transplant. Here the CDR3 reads CASSFSGGGLEQYF. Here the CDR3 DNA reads TGTGCCAGCAGCTTTAGCGGGGGGGGACTCGAGCAGTACTTC.